This T cell receptor beta chain was captured in a study of T cells in Graves' hyperthyroidism and ophthalmopathy (dated by TCRdb to the late 2010s). Concerning the study at large: Peripheral blood was sampled at the time of initial diagnosis, prior to any treatment. Once sampling was done, hyperthyroidism patients were given methimazole at a starting dose of 30 mg daily, whereas ophthalmopathy patients were given high-dose intravenous methylprednisolone. The study also compared thyroid tissue and blood T-cell repertoires from roughly 6 Graves' hyperthyroidism patients. The paper reports TCR Vbeta CDR3 sequencing of some 140 peripheral blood samples: around 41 ophthalmopathy, about 75 hyperthyroidism and around 17 progressor patients. Prospective prediction of ophthalmopathy was tested in an independent validation cohort of some 20 hyperthyroidism patients and 17 patients who later progressed to ophthalmopathy. To identify distinguishing TCR V-J signatures, a discovery cohort of 90 to 100 patients was used, comprising some 45 with Graves' ophthalmopathy and some 57 with stable Graves' hyperthyroidism. The 95 to 100 discovery patients were divided at random into training and test sets in a 7:3 ratio.

Summary of the overall study and its limitations: No statistical method was used to set the sample size in advance, and investigators knew the group allocation. In validation, progression to ophthalmopathy was predicted by the model with nearly 71% sensitivity and 72.22% specificity, a median of around 6.5 months before onset. Most expanded thyroid clonotypes (frequency above 0.001) were also detected in blood, suggesting blood repertoires may reflect thyroid immune responses. In cross-validation, a model built on a 13 V-J signature told ophthalmopathy apart from stable hyperthyroidism with under 90% sensitivity and roughly 83% specificity, and in testing the same model reached 80%/75%.

The TCR beta CDR3 regions were amplified from RNA transcripts. The first round of RT-PCR for the TCR CDR3 was performed with the HTBI primer set and the Qiagen OneStep RT-PCR kit. Libraries were constructed in a second round of multiplex PCR, after which size selection and purification were carried out. Sequencing of the libraries was done on an Illumina HiSeq2000 using paired-end 100 bp reads. Per the original workflow: SOAPnuke was used to process the raw data, removing reads that contained adapters or uncalled bases, had a mean Phred below 15, or lacked an exact match to the constant primer or identifier. High-quality paired reads were merged with COPE v1.2.5, and unique nucleotide sequences were defined as clonotypes. MiTCR v1.1 was used to align clonotypes to the IMGT TRBV, TRBD and TRBJ reference segments. The analysis included only V-J combinations with a frequency above 0.0001, which together covered 99% to 99.2% of the repertoires. The TCS score was defined as F50 (clonal expansion) divided by E x V (chaos), with BLOSUM62-based TCRdist calculated between CDR3 peptides within each V-J. Welch's t-statistics and random forest reduced 514 V-J features to roughly 13, which were used in a naive Bayes classifier (R e1071). Clones were called with MiXCR by TCRdb after fastp trimmed the public reads at Q25, and only in-frame beta chains were retained. Every entry covers one CDR3 protein and lists the most common genes and DNA from its rows. None of the V and J calls come from the authors' own analysis; TCRdb made them. Within this sample are about 360,000 distinct CDR3 sequences, with about 19% of them counted one time only. Approximately 4% of the sample rests with the top ten.

Stable Graves' hyperthyroidism was defined as no progression to ophthalmopathy during 18 months of follow-up. Hyperthyroidism patients were aged 18 to 65 years and newly diagnosed, with disease duration of less than 2 months. Exclusion was applied to patients with uncontrolled infections, other autoimmune diseases, pregnancy or lactation. Diagnoses were established on the basis of clinical symptoms, serum thyroxine and TRAb, thyroid ultrasound, and orbital computed tomography. Ficoll-Paque density gradient centrifugation was used to isolate PBMCs from approximately 10 ml of fresh peripheral blood. Trizol reagent was used to extract total RNA, and RNA quality was then checked on an Agilent 2100 Bioanalyzer. With regard to this clonotype: Its antigen is currently not known. Nothing much larger sits one base from this clone, and base qualities are not available.

Taken from cysteine to phenylalanine, the CDR3 has 15 residues. Just the 45-base CDR3 DNA is kept, in frame starting at base 1. V drops 2 bases and J drops 5 bases, leaving 16 bases in between. CDR1 SNHLY and CDR2 FYNNEI were looked up in the germline V gene. What was sequenced was blood. Recombination linked TRBV2 to TRBJ2-7, with the D gene possibly TRBD1 or TRBD2, each one fitting 6 bases. The sequence derives from a woman younger than 35 with Graves' hyperthyroidism. CDR3 reads: CASSEIGGSLDEQYF. DNA sequence: TGTGCCAGCAGTGAAATCGGGGGCTCCTTGGACGAGCAGTACTTC. When the CDR3 is completed using the reference TRBV2 and TRBJ2-7 genes on either side, the full variable domain is EPEVTQTPSHQVTQMGQEVILRCVPISNHLYFYWYRQILGQKVEFLVSFYNNEISEKSEIFDDQFSVERPDGSNFTLKIRSTKLEDSAMYFCASSEIGGSLDEQYFGPGTRLTVT.